This TCR beta chain was obtained from a study of T cell responses to AZD1222 COVID-19 vaccine. General study results and limits: Spike-specific TCR breadth and depth both grew after two AZD1222 doses. Spike was spanned by vaccine-associated CD4 TCRs, which were dominant at 160-218 and 743-854.

Produced via immunoSEQ multiplex PCR; TCRdb's table is partial and in-frame only. The table has about 75,000 clones, 80% to 90% seen once; the top ten hold around 18%. Comment on this clone: Its target is unknown.

Sample: peripheral blood, taken 28 days after the second AZD1222 dose. This sequence originates from an adult who received the AZD1222 COVID-19 vaccine.

CDR3 region: CSAGQNTEAFF. For the CDR3, the DNA is TGCAGTGCTGGACAAAACACTGAAGCTTTCTTT. The chain employs TRBV20-1 and TRBJ1-1, with a weak D call TRBD1 (5 bases). The ends were cut back, 5 bases at V and 2 bases at J, with 6 bases in the middle. Germline CDR1 DFQATT, CDR2 SNEGSKA (reference sequence). The CDR3 contains 11 residues.